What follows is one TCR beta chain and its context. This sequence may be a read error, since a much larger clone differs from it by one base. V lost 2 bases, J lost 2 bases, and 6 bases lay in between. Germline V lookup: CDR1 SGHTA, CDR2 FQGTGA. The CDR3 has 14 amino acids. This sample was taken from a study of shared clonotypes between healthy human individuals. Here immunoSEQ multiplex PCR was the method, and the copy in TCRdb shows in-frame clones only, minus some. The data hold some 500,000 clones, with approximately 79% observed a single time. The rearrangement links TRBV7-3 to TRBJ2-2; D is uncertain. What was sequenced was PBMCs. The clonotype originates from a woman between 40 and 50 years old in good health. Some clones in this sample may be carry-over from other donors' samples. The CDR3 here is CASSLRLNTGELFF. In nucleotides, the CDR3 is TGTGCCAGCAGCTTACGGCTTAACACCGGGGAGCTGTTTTTT.